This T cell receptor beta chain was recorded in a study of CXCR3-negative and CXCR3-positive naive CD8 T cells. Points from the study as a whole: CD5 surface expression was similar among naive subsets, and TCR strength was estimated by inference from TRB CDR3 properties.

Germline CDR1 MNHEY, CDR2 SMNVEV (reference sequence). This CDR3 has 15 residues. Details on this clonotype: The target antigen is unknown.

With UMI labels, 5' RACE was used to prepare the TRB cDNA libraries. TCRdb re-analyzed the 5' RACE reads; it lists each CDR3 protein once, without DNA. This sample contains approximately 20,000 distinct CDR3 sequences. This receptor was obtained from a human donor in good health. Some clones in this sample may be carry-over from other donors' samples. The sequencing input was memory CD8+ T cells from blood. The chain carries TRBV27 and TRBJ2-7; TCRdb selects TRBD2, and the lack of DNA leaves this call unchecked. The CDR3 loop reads CASSLSSGLSYEQYF.